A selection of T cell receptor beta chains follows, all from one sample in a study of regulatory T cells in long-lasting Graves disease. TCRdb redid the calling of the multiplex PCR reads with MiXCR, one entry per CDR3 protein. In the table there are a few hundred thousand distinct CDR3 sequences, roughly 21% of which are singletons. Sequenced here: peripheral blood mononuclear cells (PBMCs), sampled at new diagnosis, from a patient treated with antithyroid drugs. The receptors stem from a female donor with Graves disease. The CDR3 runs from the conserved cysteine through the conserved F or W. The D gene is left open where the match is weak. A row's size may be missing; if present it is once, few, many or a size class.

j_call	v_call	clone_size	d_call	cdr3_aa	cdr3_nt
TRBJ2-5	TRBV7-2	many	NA	CASSSPQGKETQYF	TGTGCCAGCAGCTCCCCCCAGGGAAAAGAGACCCAGTACTTC
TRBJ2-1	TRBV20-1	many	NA	CSAAAGRVGHNEQFF	TGCAGTGCTGCCGCGGGCAGGGTGGGACACAATGAGCAGTTCTTC
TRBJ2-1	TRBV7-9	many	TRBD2	CASSPRTSGRSSYNEQFF	TGTGCCAGCAGCCCTCGGACTAGCGGGCGGAGCTCCTACAATGAGCAGTTCTTC
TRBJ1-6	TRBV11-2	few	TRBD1	CASSPNPGTGNSPLHF	TGTGCCAGCAGCCCTAACCCCGGGACAGGGAATTCACCCCTCCACTTT
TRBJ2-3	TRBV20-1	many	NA	CSASMGSPDTQYF	TGCAGTGCTAGTATGGGATCCCCAGATACGCAGTATTTT
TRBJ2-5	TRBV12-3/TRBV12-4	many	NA	CATLGTGQETQYF	TGTGCCACCCTGGGTACGGGTCAAGAGACCCAGTACTTC
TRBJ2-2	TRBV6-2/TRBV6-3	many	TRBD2	CASNRAGGNTGELFF	TGTGCCAGCAACCGAGCGGGGGGAAACACCGGGGAGCTGTTTTTT
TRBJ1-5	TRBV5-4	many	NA	CASSIQGIEQPQHF	TGTGCCAGCAGCATACAGGGCATTGAACAGCCCCAGCATTTT
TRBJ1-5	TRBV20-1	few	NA	CSAREGGGPQHF	TGCAGTGCTAGAGAGGGAGGGGGGCCCCAGCATTTT
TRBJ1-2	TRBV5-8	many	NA	CASSLAVTGRYGYTF	TGTGCCAGCAGCTTGGCCGTAACAGGGCGGTATGGCTACACCTTC
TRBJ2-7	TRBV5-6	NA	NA	CASSLRQAYEQYF	TGTGCCAGCAGCTTGAGACAGGCTTACGAGCAGTACTTC
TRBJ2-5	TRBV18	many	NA	CASSPMLGPEGTQYF	TGTGCCAGCTCACCAATGCTCGGACCTGAGGGGACCCAGTACTTC
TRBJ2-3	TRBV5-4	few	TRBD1	CASSLDLLPGQGSTDTQYF	TGTGCCAGCAGCTTGGATCTGCTCCCGGGACAGGGGTCGACAGATACGCAGTATTTT
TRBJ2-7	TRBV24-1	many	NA	CATSDSTEPGYEQYF	TGTGCCACCAGTGATTCAACGGAGCCGGGGTACGAGCAGTACTTC
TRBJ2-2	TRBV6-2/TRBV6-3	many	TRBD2	CASSYSGGNTGELFF	TGTGCCAGCAGTTATAGCGGGGGGAACACCGGGGAGCTGTTTTTT
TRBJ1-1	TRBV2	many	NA	CASRVDLNTEAFF	TGTGCCAGTCGAGTCGACTTGAACACTGAAGCTTTCTTT
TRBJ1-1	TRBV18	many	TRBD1	CASGQGRDTEAFF	TGTGCCAGCGGACAGGGGAGGGACACTGAAGCTTTCTTT
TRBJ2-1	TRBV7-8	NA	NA	CATSDAGRTEQFF	TGTGCCACCAGTGATGCTGGCAGGACTGAGCAGTTCTTC
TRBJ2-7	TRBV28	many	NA	CASSRSLYEQYF	TGTGCCAGCAGCCGCAGCCTCTACGAGCAGTACTTC
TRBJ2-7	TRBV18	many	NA	CASSPPVSGGASYEQYF	TGTGCCAGCTCACCACCCGTCTCGGGCGGGGCATCCTACGAGCAGTACTTC
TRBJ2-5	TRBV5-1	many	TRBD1	CASSLGTAEETQYF	TGCGCCAGCAGCTTAGGGACAGCCGAGGAGACCCAGTACTTC
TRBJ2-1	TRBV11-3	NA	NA	CASSLETTGYNEQFF	TGTGCCAGCAGCTTAGAGACGACTGGCTACAATGAGCAGTTCTTC
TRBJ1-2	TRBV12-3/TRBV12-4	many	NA	CASRPRGAYGYTF	TGTGCCAGCAGGCCCCGGGGGGCCTATGGCTACACCTTC
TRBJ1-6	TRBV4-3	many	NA	CASSVTYNSPLHF	TGCGCCAGCAGCGTAACTTATAATTCACCCCTCCACTTT
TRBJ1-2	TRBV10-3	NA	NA	CATQINYGYTF	TGTGCCACGCAGATAAACTATGGCTACACCTTC
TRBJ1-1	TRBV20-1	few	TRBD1	CSARDTTGGRKAHTEAFF	TGCAGTGCTAGAGATACGACAGGGGGAAGAAAGGCGCACACTGAAGCTTTCTTT
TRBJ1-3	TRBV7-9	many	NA	CASSLDRVSGNTIYF	TGTGCCAGCAGCTTAGACAGGGTCTCTGGAAACACCATATATTTT
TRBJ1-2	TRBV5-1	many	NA	CASSLEGAGYTF	TGCGCCAGCAGCTTGGAAGGGGCTGGCTACACCTTC
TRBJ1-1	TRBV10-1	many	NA	CASSEGGPMNTEAFF	TGCGCCAGCAGTGAAGGGGGACCTATGAACACTGAAGCTTTCTTT
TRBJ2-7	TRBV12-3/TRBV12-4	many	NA	CASSLGSATEQYF	TGTGCCAGCAGTTTAGGTAGCGCGACCGAGCAGTACTTC
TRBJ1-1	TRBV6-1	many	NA	CASTQDLSNTEAFF	TGTGCCAGCACCCAGGACCTTTCCAACACTGAAGCTTTCTTT
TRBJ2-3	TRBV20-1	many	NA	CSATQMTDTQYF	TGCAGTGCTACCCAAATGACAGATACGCAGTATTTT
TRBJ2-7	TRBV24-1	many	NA	CATSDPGTERDEQYF	TGTGCCACCAGTGACCCCGGGACCGAGAGAGACGAGCAGTACTTC
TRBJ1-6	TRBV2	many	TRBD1	CASSPTGQGVSPLHF	TGTGCCAGCAGTCCCACTGGACAGGGAGTCTCACCCCTCCACTTT
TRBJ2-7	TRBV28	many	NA	CASTPRELYEQYF	TGTGCCAGCACCCCACGCGAGCTCTACGAGCAGTACTTC
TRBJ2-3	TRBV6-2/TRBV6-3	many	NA	CASSYHRQRLDTQYF	TGTGCCAGCAGTTACCACAGGCAGAGGCTAGATACGCAGTATTTT
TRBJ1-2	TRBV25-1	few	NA	CASTEGLNYGYTF	TGTGCCAGCACCGAAGGCCTGAACTATGGCTACACCTTC
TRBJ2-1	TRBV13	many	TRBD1	CASSLGTGVRYHTHNEQFF	TGTGCCAGCAGCTTAGGCACAGGGGTCCGGTATCACACACACAATGAGCAGTTCTTC
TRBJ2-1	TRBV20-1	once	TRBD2	CSARDRVGLADRNEQFF	TGCAGTGCTAGAGATAGAGTGGGACTAGCGGACCGTAATGAGCAGTTCTTC
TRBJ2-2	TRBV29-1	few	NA	CSVLRNTGELFF	TGCAGCGTCCTACGAAACACCGGGGAGCTGTTTTTT
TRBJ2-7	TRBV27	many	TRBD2	CASSPLGGRVSEQYF	TGTGCCAGCAGTCCCTTAGGCGGGAGAGTCTCCGAGCAGTACTTC
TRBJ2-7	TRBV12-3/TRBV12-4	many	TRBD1	CASSFGTGQYF	TGTGCCAGCAGTTTCGGGACAGGACAGTACTTC
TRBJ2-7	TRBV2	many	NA	CASSGGRYEQYF	TGTGCCAGCAGTGGGGGGCGCTACGAGCAGTACTTC
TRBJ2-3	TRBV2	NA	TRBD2	CASNPSGFTDTQYF	TGTGCCAGCAATCCTAGCGGCTTCACAGATACGCAGTATTTT
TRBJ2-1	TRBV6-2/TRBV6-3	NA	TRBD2	CASTGTSIRNEQFF	TGTGCCAGCACCGGGACTAGCATTCGCAATGAGCAGTTCTTC
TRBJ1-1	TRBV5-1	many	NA	CASRPAGLNTEAFF	TGCGCCAGCAGACCTGCCGGGCTGAACACTGAAGCTTTCTTT